The 9 T cell receptor beta chains listed next were all sequenced from one sample in a study of blood T cell repertoires in COVID-19. Only in-frame clones appear in the TCRdb table, and some are missing; sequencing was by immunoSEQ multiplex PCR. This table has 56,000 or so clones, around 85% appearing once. Input material: peripheral blood. The receptors derive from a woman in her 70s with acute or convalescent COVID-19.

This clone was detected only once. The chain has TRBV9 and TRBJ2-3, with D tentatively TRBD1 (6 bases). V lost 0 bases and J 0 bases, leaving 8 bases between the germline ends. CDR3 length equals 15 residues. CDR1 and CDR2 from the germline V gene are SGDLS and YYNGEE. In DNA form, the CDR3 reads TGTGCCAGCAGCGTAGTCGGGACAAGCACAGATACGCAGTATTTT. Its protein product is CASSVVGTSTDTQYF.

The V gene is TRBV6-2 or TRBV6-3, the J gene TRBJ2-3; 10 bases align to TRBD2. Germline V gene lookup returns CDR1 MNHEY and CDR2 SVGEGT. This CDR3 contains 16 residues. With 4 bases clipped from V and 5 bases from J, the junction kept 9 bases outside the gene matches. The CDR3 DNA follows: TGTGCCAGCAGTTTGGGCAGCGGGGGGGCGGAAGATACGCAGTATTTT. This encodes CASSLGSGGAEDTQYF.

The V gene is TRBV19, the J gene TRBJ1-6; 7 bases agree with TRBD1. V shed 7 bases and J 7 bases; nucleotides not matched to a gene: 7. The germline CDR1 and CDR2 sequences are LNHDA and SQIVND (reference sequence). The CDR3 sequence is 14 residues long. The CDR3 DNA sequence: TGTGCCAGTACCCCGGGACAGAGAAATTCACCCCTCCACTTT. Protein: CASTPGQRNSPLHF. Supplemented by reference TRBV19 and TRBJ1-6, the full variable domain reads DGGITQSPKYLFRKEGQNVTLSCEQNLNHDAMYWYRQDPGQGLRLIYYSQIVNDFQKGDIAEGYSVSREKKESFPLTVTSAQKNPTAFYLCASTPGQRNSPLHFGNGTRLTVT.

The CDR3 sequence is CASSLDLRDTGELFF. The CDR3 region has the DNA TGTGCCAGCAGCTTAGATCTGAGGGACACCGGGGAGCTGTTTTTT. This chain links TRBV11-3 with TRBJ2-2, with a possible D match to TRBD2 (5 bases). The CDR3 spans 15 residues. Trimming shortened V by 0 bases and J by 3 bases, and 8 bases separated the two germline ends. Looked up from germline, CDR1 is SGHNT and CDR2 is YENEEA.

The chain employs TRBV5-1 and TRBJ2-3; 8 positions agree with TRBD1. With 0 bases clipped from V and 4 bases from J, the junction kept 7 bases outside the gene matches. CDR1 is SGHRS and CDR2 is YFSETQ in the germline V gene. The CDR3 totals 16 residues. The chain's CDR3 is CASSLADRVQSDTQYF. CDR3 coding DNA: TGCGCCAGCAGCTTGGCGGACAGGGTTCAATCAGATACGCAGTATTTT.

The chain joins TRBV27 to TRBJ2-5, with D perhaps matching TRBD2 (5 bases). Germline lookup yields CDR1 MNHEY and CDR2 SMNVEV (reference sequence). The CDR3 consists of 17 residues. V lost 2 bases, J lost 2 bases, and 18 bases lay in between. The CDR3 loop reads CASSLAPVVGSQETQYF. The DNA for the CDR3 is TGTGCCAGCAGTTTAGCCCCAGTCGTGGGGAGTCAAGAGACCCAGTACTTC.

The genes are TRBV14 and TRBJ2-3, with 9 bases identical to TRBD2. The germline V gene encodes CDR1 SGHDN and CDR2 FVKESK. The V segment lost 4 bases and the J segment 2 bases; nucleotides outside the gene matches: 10. The CDR3 runs 17 residues. The CDR3 here is CASSPEVTSGPTDTQYF. CDR3 in DNA: TGTGCCAGCAGCCCTGAAGTGACTAGCGGACCCACAGATACGCAGTATTTT.

CDR3 nucleotide sequence: TGTGCCAGCTCACCCGACCTAGCGGTCGGTAACAATGAGCAGTTCTTC. Translating gives CASSPDLAVGNNEQFF. This chain uses TRBV18 with TRBJ2-1; the match to TRBD2 covers 7 bases. Trimming at V came to 3 bases and at J to 5 bases, leaving 10 bases not matched to a gene. Germline V gene lookup returns CDR1 KGHSH and CDR2 LQKENI. The CDR3 loop spans 16 amino acids.

The chain links TRBV7-2 to TRBJ2-7; D might be TRBD1 (5 bases). Per the germline V gene, CDR1 is SGHTA and CDR2 is FQGNSA. The CDR3 length is 17 residues. Trimming pared 1 base from V and 0 bases from J, leaving 16 bases between. The CDR3 coding sequence is TGTGCCAGCAGCTTAGTAGGGGTAGTAAGGCGCTCCTACGAGCAGTACTTC. Translating gives CASSLVGVVRRSYEQYF.